This paragraph covers one TCR beta chain sequence. Its antigen is as yet unknown. The entry originates in a study of cytomegalovirus exposure and HLA in healthy donors. At the level of the study: Among the approximately 410 genotyped donors, approximately 81% were placed in the Caucasian-associated ancestry cluster.

Findings of the study overall: Cytomegalovirus association was assigned to around 150 TCR beta chains.

The PCR used 60 Vbeta and 13 Jbeta primers. Measured with immunoSEQ multiplex PCR; TCRdb has only the in-frame clones, and not every one. This sample lists around 75,000 clones; its ten largest clones have around 15%. The clonotype originates from a man between 50 and 59 years old in good health and CMV-seropositive. The sample consisted of PBMCs.

CDR3 DNA sequence: TGCGCCAGCAGCTTGTTAGGAGGGGGCTCCGGACAGCCCCAGCATTTT. Its translation: CASSLLGGGSGQPQHF. V is TRBV5-1 and J is TRBJ1-5; 7 positions agree with TRBD1. Germline CDR1 reads SGHRS; CDR2 reads YFSETQ. Trimming removed 1 base from V and 7 bases from J; junction bases left unmatched: 11. This CDR3 has 16 residues.